These 13 T cell receptor beta chains were all obtained from the same sample, sequenced in a study of T-cell memory formation after mild COVID-19. TCRdb recomputed calls from the 5' RACE reads with MiXCR, one row per CDR3 protein. Counted here are hundreds of thousands of distinct CDR3 sequences, around 15% occurring once; the ten biggest clones make up 22%. The sample consisted of PBMCs or a T cell subset sorted from them (not recorded which). These receptors all stem from a man aged 18 to 35 who had mild COVID-19 (a few samples of this study predate the infection). Cell type and time point are not known.

J is TRBJ1-2 and V is TRBV20-1, with D perhaps TRBD1 (5 bases). The CDR3 has 14 amino acids. In germline, CDR1 is DFQATT, CDR2 SNEGSKA (reference sequence). The CDR3 loop is CSGARSATDYGYTF. The DNA for the CDR3 is TGCAGCGGGGCCAGGTCAGCCACAGACTATGGCTACACCTTC.

This rearrangement joins TRBV5-1 to TRBJ2-5; either TRBD1 or TRBD2 may fit D (5 bases each). The germline V and J ends were trimmed by 1 base and 6 bases, with 10 bases remaining between them. From germline, CDR1 is SGHRS and CDR2 YFSETQ. CDR3 size: 13 residues. CDR3 nucleotide sequence: TGCGCCAGCAGCTTGTGGGGGAGCAAGACCCAGTACTTC. Amino acid sequence: CASSLWGSKTQYF. Full variable domain (missing parts from reference TRBV5-1 and TRBJ2-5): KAGVTQTPRYLIKTRGQQVTLSCSPISGHRSVSWYQQTPGQGLQFLFEYFSETQRNKGNFPGRFSGRQFSNSRSEMNVSTLELGDSALYLCASSLWGSKTQYFGPGTRLLVL.

This clonotype was observed a single time. The gene calls are TRBV19 and TRBJ1-5, with D perhaps TRBD1 (5 bases). Germline V gene data show CDR1 as LNHDA and CDR2 as SQIVND (reference sequence). The V end lost 8 bases, the J end lost 5 bases, and 19 bases lay between the germline ends. The CDR3 extends over 15 amino acids. The CDR3: CASDQGLVVYQPQHF. The DNA for the CDR3 is TGTGCCAGTGACCAGGGCCTGGTAGTATATCAGCCCCAGCATTTT.

The V gene is TRBV3-1, the J gene TRBJ2-7; no definite D call. Germline V gene data show CDR1 as LGHDT and CDR2 as YNNKEL (reference sequence). Trimming removed 4 bases at V and 0 bases at J, with 13 bases between. The CDR3 is 15 residues long. The CDR3 region is CASSPVWRRSYEQYF. As DNA, the CDR3 is TGTGCCAGCAGCCCTGTTTGGCGGCGCTCCTACGAGCAGTACTTC.

This clonotype has ten or more counts. This chain links TRBV7-9 with TRBJ2-6; tentative D call: TRBD1 (6 bases). V dropped 4 bases and J dropped 9 bases, with 19 bases sitting between them. The CDR3 has 16 residues. The germline V gene encodes CDR1 SEHNR and CDR2 FQNEAQ (reference sequence). The CDR3 region has the DNA TGTGCCAGCAGCTCGGGTACCAACAGGGATGGCAACGTCCTGACTTTC. Translated: CASSSGTNRDGNVLTF. Combining the CDR3 with reference TRBV7-9 and TRBJ2-6 gives the whole variable domain DTGVSQNPRHKITKRGQNVTFRCDPISEHNRLYWYRQTLGQGPEFLTYFQNEAQLEKSRLLSDRFSAERPKGSFSTLEIQRTEQGDSAMYLCASSSGTNRDGNVLTFGAGSRLTVL.

This clonotype occurred a few times. V is TRBV10-3 and J is TRBJ1-1; D not resolved. This CDR3 has 12 amino acids. Trimming left V 8 bases short and J 6 bases short, with 13 bases between. The germline CDR1 and CDR2 sequences are ENHRY and SYGVKD. The CDR3 nucleotides read TGTGCCATCTCGAATCCCGTTTCTGAAGCTTTCTTT. It codes for CAISNPVSEAFF.

This clonotype occurred a few times. This chain joins TRBV6-2 or TRBV6-3 and TRBJ1-5, with D hard to call. V was shortened by 4 bases and J by 7 bases, with 20 bases between the two germline ends. The CDR3 is made up of 16 amino acids. Germline V gene lookup returns CDR1 MNHEY and CDR2 SVGEGT. CDR3 DNA: TGTGCCAGCAGTTCCCCCTCCGGGAGGGCAAGACAGCCCCAGCATTTT. Amino acids: CASSSPSGRARQPQHF.

The chain joins TRBV11-2 to TRBJ2-7; 9 nucleotides agree with TRBD2. CDR1 is SGHAT and CDR2 is FQNNGV in the germline V gene. This CDR3 is 16 amino acids long. Trimming took 4 bases from V and 0 from J; bases not matched to a gene: 7. This CDR3 reads CASSSLAGDYSYEQYF. CDR3 sequence (DNA): TGTGCCAGCAGCTCCTTAGCGGGGGACTACTCCTACGAGCAGTACTTC. The full variable domain, its missing parts supplied by reference TRBV11-2 and TRBJ2-7, is EAGVAQSPRYKIIEKRQSVAFWCNPISGHATLYWYQQILGQGPKLLIQFQNNGVVDDSQLPKDRFSAERLKGVDSTLKIQPAKLEDSAVYLCASSSLAGDYSYEQYFGPGTRLTVT.

This clonotype was found many times. The genes are TRBV4-1 and TRBJ2-2, with a tentative D call TRBD1 (5 bases). The CDR3 sequence is 16 residues long. CDR1 is MGHRA and CDR2 is YSYEKL in the germline V gene. Trimming left V 2 bases short and J 3 bases short, with 13 bases between. CDR3 loop: CASSQTPGAYTGELFF. The CDR3 nucleotides are TGCGCCAGCAGCCAAACCCCTGGGGCGTACACCGGGGAGCTGTTTTTT.

This clonotype showed up just a few times. The V and J genes are TRBV29-1 and TRBJ2-1; 8 positions agree with TRBD1. This CDR3 has 16 amino acids. V shed 1 base and J 0 bases; nucleotides not matched to a gene: 5. Germline values: CDR1 SQVTM, CDR2 ANQGSEA. CDR3 in amino acids: CSVEGRDRSSYNEQFF. The CDR3 DNA is TGCAGCGTTGAAGGGCGGGACAGGAGCTCCTACAATGAGCAGTTCTTC.

This chain uses TRBV14 with TRBJ1-1; no definite D call. This CDR3 spans 12 amino acids. Trimming removed 2 bases from V and 3 bases from J, with 4 bases in between. Germline CDR1 and CDR2: SGHDN and FVKESK. CDR3 sequence: CASSQTDTEAFF. As DNA, the CDR3 is TGTGCCAGCAGCCAAACTGACACTGAAGCTTTCTTT.

V usage is TRBV6-1 and J usage is TRBJ1-2; 8 bases line up with TRBD1. The V gene end was trimmed by 4 bases and the J gene end by 4 bases; junction bases not matched to a gene: 5. The CDR3 length is 14 residues. Germline V lookup: CDR1 MNHNS, CDR2 SASEGT. The CDR3 DNA is TGTGCCAGCAGTGTCTGGCAGGGGGCCTATGGCTACACCTTC. Its translation is CASSVWQGAYGYTF.

The rearrangement links TRBV12-3 or TRBV12-4 to TRBJ1-4; the D gene is possibly TRBD1 (5 bases). Trimming took off 6 bases at V and 8 bases at J, with 16 bases between the two ends. This CDR3 has 14 amino acids. CDR3 sequence: CASRRGRTGEKLFF. The CDR3 DNA reads as TGTGCCAGCAGGAGGGGACGGACGGGAGAAAAACTGTTTTTT.